Listed here is a single T cell receptor beta chain. The target of this receptor is not known. Nothing much larger sits one base from this clone, and base qualities are not available. The data were obtained in a study of T cells in Graves' hyperthyroidism and ophthalmopathy (dated by TCRdb to about 2019). For the study in its entirety: Peripheral blood samples were taken at the time of initial diagnosis, prior to any treatment. Following sampling, methimazole starting at 30 mg daily was given to hyperthyroidism patients, and high-dose intravenous methylprednisolone was given to ophthalmopathy patients. Thyroid tissue and blood T-cell repertoires from several Graves' hyperthyroidism patients were also compared in the study. The paper reports TCR Vbeta CDR3 sequencing of some 140 peripheral blood samples: 40 to 45 ophthalmopathy, about 75 hyperthyroidism and approximately 17 progressor patients. The 95 to 100 discovery patients were randomly divided into training and test sets at a 7:3 ratio. Prospective prediction of ophthalmopathy was tested in an independent validation cohort of under 20 hyperthyroidism patients and 17 patients who later progressed to ophthalmopathy. To identify distinguishing TCR V-J signatures, a discovery cohort of 90 to 100 patients was used, comprising approximately 40 with Graves' ophthalmopathy and about 59 with stable Graves' hyperthyroidism.

A patient counted as having stable Graves' hyperthyroidism if no progression to ophthalmopathy occurred over 18 months of follow-up. The hyperthyroidism patients were between 18 and 65 years old and newly diagnosed, with a disease duration of less than 2 months. Exclusion was applied to patients with uncontrolled infections, other autoimmune diseases, pregnancy or lactation. Clinical symptoms, serum thyroxine and TRAb, thyroid ultrasound, and orbital computed tomography formed the basis for the diagnoses. PBMCs were separated from 8 to 10 ml of fresh peripheral blood using Ficoll-Paque density gradient centrifugation. Trizol reagent was used to extract total RNA, and RNA quality was then checked on an Agilent 2100 Bioanalyzer. The TCR beta CDR3 regions were amplified from RNA transcripts. The TCR CDR3 was subjected to a first round of RT-PCR using the HTBI primer set and the Qiagen OneStep RT-PCR kit. The libraries were constructed in a second round of multiplex PCR and then size-selected and purified. Paired-end sequencing of the libraries was performed with 100 bp reads on an Illumina HiSeq2000. Per the source publication's procedure: Raw data were processed with SOAPnuke, discarding reads with adapters, uncalled bases, mean Phred below 15, or no exact constant-primer or identifier match. COPE v1.2.5 was used to merge high-quality paired reads, and clonotypes were defined as unique nucleotide sequences. Clonotypes were aligned to IMGT TRBV, TRBD and TRBJ reference segments using MiTCR v1.1. Analysis was restricted to V-J combinations with a frequency above 0.0001, which covered over 98% of repertoires. A TCS score was defined as the ratio of F50 (clonal expansion) to E x V (chaos), with BLOSUM62-based TCRdist applied between CDR3 peptides within each V-J. Welch's t-statistics and random forest reduced around 520 V-J features to about 13, which were used in a naive Bayes classifier (R e1071). The public reads were reanalyzed by TCRdb: fastp trimming at Q25, MiXCR alignment, in-frame beta chains only. Under each unique CDR3 protein, matching rows form one entry showing the most common genes and DNA. These V and J calls derive from TCRdb rather than the authors' analysis. The sample table lists 300,000 to 450,000 distinct CDR3 sequences, under 15% of them with a count of one. Around a tenth of the sample comes from the top ten.

The study at large found these results: Most expanded thyroid clonotypes (frequency above 0.001) were also found in blood, which suggests that blood repertoires may mirror thyroid immune responses. In validation, the model predicted progression to ophthalmopathy a median of roughly 6.2 months before onset, with roughly 71% sensitivity and about 72% specificity. Sample size was not statistically predetermined, and blinding of investigators to group allocation was not performed. A model built on a 13 V-J signature distinguished ophthalmopathy from stable hyperthyroidism, reaching roughly 88% sensitivity and around 81% specificity in cross-validation and 80%/75% in testing.

At the junction V is shortened by 5 bases and J by 4 bases; bases outside the gene matches: 4. The CDR3 covers 15 residues, taking in both the cysteine and the phenylalanine. Of the read, only the CDR3 DNA is kept; its 45 bases are in frame from base 1. CDR1 and CDR2 were assigned from the germline V gene (reference sequence) as SEHNR and FQNEAQ. This receptor was taken from a young woman with Graves' hyperthyroidism. Sample: blood. Recombination connected TRBV7-9 to TRBJ2-1, and 11 junction bases match TRBD2. The DNA sequence reads TGTGCCAGCAGCCCAAGACTAGCGGGGTACAATGAGCAGTTCTTC. It codes for CASSPRLAGYNEQFF.